This T cell receptor (beta chain) was sequenced for a study of T cells in Graves' hyperthyroidism and ophthalmopathy. V was shortened by 0 bases and J by 3 bases, with 10 bases between the two germline ends. The germline gives CDR1 MNHEY, CDR2 SVGAGI. This CDR3 comprises 15 residues. This clonotype was counted ten times or more. Antigen unknown. Each 10 ml fresh peripheral blood draw supplied the PBMCs. TCR beta CDR3 regions were amplified from RNA. TCR CDR3 underwent first-round RT-PCR with the HTBI primer set. TCRdb re-derived calls from the multiplex PCR reads in MiXCR, one entry per CDR3 protein. The table lists hundreds of thousands of distinct CDR3 sequences, roughly 14% of them singletons. Whole-study findings and limits: In the blood, most expanded thyroid clonotypes above 0.001 appeared as well.

The TCR originated in a woman aged 18-29 years with Graves' hyperthyroidism. The V gene is TRBV6-5, the J gene TRBJ2-3; the D is unclear. The specimen sequenced was blood. DNA for the CDR3: TGTGCCAGCAGTTACTCGGACCCTAGGACAGATACGCAGTATTTT. It translates to CASSYSDPRTDTQYF.